Sequencing of this T cell receptor beta chain was carried out in a study of cytomegalovirus exposure and HLA in healthy donors. The PCR made use of 60 Vbeta and 13 Jbeta primers. Sequenced by immunoSEQ multiplex PCR; TCRdb stores in-frame clones only, minus some. This sample yields some 170,000 clones, of which more than 80% are seen a single time; approximately 2% belongs to the top ten. General study findings and limits: Later on, analysis showed that most CMV-associated TCR beta chains appeared to be HLA-restricted.

V was clipped by 3 bases and J by 4 bases; unmatched bases: 9. Germline loops: CDR1 SGHDT, CDR2 YYEEEE. CDR3 size: 15 residues. Regarding this clone: Its matching antigen is unknown.

The genes are TRBV5-6 and TRBJ1-2; 7 bases map to TRBD1. Sequencing used PBMCs. This receptor was obtained from a woman in her late teens or twenties in good health and CMV-seronegative. The CDR3 DNA reads as TGTGCCAGCAGCTACCGAGACAGGGATAGCTATGGCTACACCTTC. This sequence encodes CASSYRDRDSYGYTF.